This T cell receptor (beta chain) was sequenced for a study of TET2 disruption in CD19-targeted CAR T cells (dated by TCRdb to 2016 to 2018). Broadly, across the study: The number of samples was determined by the original clinical trial design and by which samples were available, and no additional inclusion criteria were applied.

TCR beta chain deep sequencing was performed with the immunoSEQ assay. Per the authors' processing: Only productive TCR beta rearrangements went into calculating clonotype frequencies. Drawn from immuneACCESS, this table holds only the in-frame rearrangements with V and J called that TCRdb kept. Clones are partly lost; checked studies trace under half to an unresolved V gene and leave the rest unexplained. V and J calls and clone size are copied from that table; D and trimming were computed from the DNA. The sample table includes under 30,000 clones. More than 1.5% of the sample comes from the top ten. From the cysteine through the phenylalanine, the CDR3 covers 12 amino acids. Shown are 27 bases from within the CDR3, in frame from base 1. Deletion took 1 base off V and 3 bases off J, with a span of 6 bases between the germline ends. CDR1 is given as GTSNPN and CDR2 as SVGIG, both from the germline V gene (reference sequence).

Study-level results and caveats: The conclusions about the patient's CAR T cells were based on extensive analysis of only one subject.

The sample's treatment or condition label, in plain terms: autologous CTL019 cells: CD19 CAR with 4-1BB and CD3 zeta domains. TCR zeta and 4-1BB costimulatory signaling domains were incorporated into the CD19 CAR. Leukapheresis was used to collect T cells from peripheral blood for manufacturing CTL019. The DNeasy Blood and Tissue Kit was used to extract genomic DNA from pre-infusion T cells, peripheral blood, or sorted post-infusion T cells. In regard to this clone: It lacks a known antigen. The CDR3 goes on 3 residues after the read ends, and that part is filled in from the germline J gene.

This sequence was found in a man aged 65 to 85 with chronic lymphocytic leukemia. Sequenced material: CD8- CAR+ T cells sorted from cultured blood T cells, taken for CD19 CAR T cell therapy. The sample's cell subset or site label, in plain terms: CD8-negative CAR-positive T cells from the infusion product. The V and J genes are TRBV30 and TRBJ2-5, with a tentative D gene TRBD1 over 6 matching bases. The CDR3 reads CAWSGQEETQYF. CDR3 DNA (partial): TGTGCCTGGAGTGGACAGGAAGAGACC.